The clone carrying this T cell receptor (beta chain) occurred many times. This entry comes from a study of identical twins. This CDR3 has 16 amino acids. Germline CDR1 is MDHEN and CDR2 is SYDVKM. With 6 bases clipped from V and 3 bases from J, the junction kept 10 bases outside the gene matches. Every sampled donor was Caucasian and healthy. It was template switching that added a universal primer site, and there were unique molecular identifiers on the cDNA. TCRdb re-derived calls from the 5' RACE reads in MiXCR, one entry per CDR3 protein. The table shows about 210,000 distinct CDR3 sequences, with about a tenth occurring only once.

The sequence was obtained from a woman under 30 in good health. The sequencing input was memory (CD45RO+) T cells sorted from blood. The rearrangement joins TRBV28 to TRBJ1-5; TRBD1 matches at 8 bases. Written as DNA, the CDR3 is TGTGCCAGCAGATTGGACAGGGAAGGAAACAATCAGCCCCAGCATTTT. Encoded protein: CASRLDREGNNQPQHF.